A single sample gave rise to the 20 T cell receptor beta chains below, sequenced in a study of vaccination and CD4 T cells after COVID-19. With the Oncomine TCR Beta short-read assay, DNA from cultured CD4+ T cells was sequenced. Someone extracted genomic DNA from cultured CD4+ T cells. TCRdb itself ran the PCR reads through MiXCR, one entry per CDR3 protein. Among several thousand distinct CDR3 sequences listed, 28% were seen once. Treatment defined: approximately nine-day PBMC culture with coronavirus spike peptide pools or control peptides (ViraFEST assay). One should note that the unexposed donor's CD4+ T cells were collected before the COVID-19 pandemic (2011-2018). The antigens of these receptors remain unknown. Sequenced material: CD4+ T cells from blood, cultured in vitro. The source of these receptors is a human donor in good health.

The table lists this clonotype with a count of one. CDR3 sequence: CASSVSRAANEKLFF. The CDR3, as DNA: TGTGCCAGCAGTGTCTCGAGGGCGGCTAATGAAAAACTGTTTTTT. The chain employs TRBV6-5 and TRBJ1-4; D remains ambiguous. V was cut by 5 bases and J by 3 bases, with 13 bases left in between. The CDR3 length is 15 residues. Germline-derived CDR1 and CDR2 are MNHEY and SVGAGI.

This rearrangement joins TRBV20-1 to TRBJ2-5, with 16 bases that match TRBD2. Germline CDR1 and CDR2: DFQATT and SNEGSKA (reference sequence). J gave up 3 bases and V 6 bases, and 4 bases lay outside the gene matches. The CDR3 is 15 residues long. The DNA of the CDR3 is TGCAGTGCCCTGGGACTAGCGGGAGGGGAAGAGACCCAGTACTTC. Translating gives CSALGLAGGEETQYF.

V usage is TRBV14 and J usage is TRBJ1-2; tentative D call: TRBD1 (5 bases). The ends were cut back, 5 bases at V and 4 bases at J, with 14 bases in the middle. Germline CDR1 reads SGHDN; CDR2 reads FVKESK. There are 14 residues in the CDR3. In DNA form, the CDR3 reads TGTGCCAGCAGCGTGGGGGGGTCCGTCTATGGCTACACCTTC. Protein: CASSVGGSVYGYTF.

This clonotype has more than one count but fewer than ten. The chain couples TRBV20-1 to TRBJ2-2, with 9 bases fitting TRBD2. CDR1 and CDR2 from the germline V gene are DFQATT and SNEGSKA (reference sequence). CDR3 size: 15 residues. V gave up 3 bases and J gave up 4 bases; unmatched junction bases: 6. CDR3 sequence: CSASRFSGSTGELFF. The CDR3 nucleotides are TGCAGTGCTAGTAGGTTTAGCGGGAGCACCGGGGAGCTGTTTTTT.

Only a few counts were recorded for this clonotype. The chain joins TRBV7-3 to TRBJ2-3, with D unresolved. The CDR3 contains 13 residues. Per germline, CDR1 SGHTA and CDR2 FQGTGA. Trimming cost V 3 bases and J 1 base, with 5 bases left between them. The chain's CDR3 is CASSFHGTDTQYF. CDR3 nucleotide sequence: TGTGCCAGCAGCTTTCACGGCACAGATACGCAGTATTTT.

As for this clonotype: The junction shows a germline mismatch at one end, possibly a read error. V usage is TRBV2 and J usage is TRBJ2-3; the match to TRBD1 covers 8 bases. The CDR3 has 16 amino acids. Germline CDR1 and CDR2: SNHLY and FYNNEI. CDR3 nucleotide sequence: TGTGCCAGCAGTCACAGGGGGATACACCCGCACAGATACGCAGTATTT. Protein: CASSHRGIHPHRYAVF.

In DNA, the CDR3 is TGTGCCACCAGTGATTCCCTAGCGGGAGGGTTCAAACACAATGAGCAGTTCTTC. Protein sequence: CATSDSLAGGFKHNEQFF. This chain joins TRBV24-1 and TRBJ2-1; TRBD2 agrees at 12 bases. The germline CDR1 and CDR2 sequences are KGHDR and SFDVKD. V gave up 2 bases and J gave up 5 bases; unmatched junction bases: 9. This CDR3 has 18 amino acids.

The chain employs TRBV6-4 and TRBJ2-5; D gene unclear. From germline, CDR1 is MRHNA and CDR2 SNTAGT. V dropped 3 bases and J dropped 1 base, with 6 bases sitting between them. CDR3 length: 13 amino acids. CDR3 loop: CASSEGPQETQYF. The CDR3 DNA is TGTGCCAGCAGTGAGGGCCCCCAAGAGACCCAGTACTTC.

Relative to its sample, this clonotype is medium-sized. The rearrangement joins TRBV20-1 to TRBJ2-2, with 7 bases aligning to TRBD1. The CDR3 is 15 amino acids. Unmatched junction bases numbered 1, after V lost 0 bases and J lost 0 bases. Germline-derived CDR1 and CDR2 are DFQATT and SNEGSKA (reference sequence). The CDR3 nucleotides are TGCAGTGCTAGAGAAGGGACAGCGAACACCGGGGAGCTGTTTTTT. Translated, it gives CSAREGTANTGELFF.

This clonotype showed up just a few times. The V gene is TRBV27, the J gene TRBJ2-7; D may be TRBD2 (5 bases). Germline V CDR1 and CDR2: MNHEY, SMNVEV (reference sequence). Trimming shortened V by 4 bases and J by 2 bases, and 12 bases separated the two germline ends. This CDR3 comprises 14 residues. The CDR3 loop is CASSSEGIPYEQYF. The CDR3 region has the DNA TGTGCCAGCAGTTCCGAGGGTATCCCCTACGAGCAGTACTTC.

This CDR3 reads CSVRTESSYEQYF. CDR3 DNA sequence: TGCAGCGTTAGGACTGAGAGCTCCTACGAGCAGTACTTC. The rearrangement joins TRBV29-1 to TRBJ2-7; D is perhaps TRBD2 (5 bases). Germline V gene lookup returns CDR1 SQVTM and CDR2 ANQGSEA. The CDR3 contains 13 residues. V was clipped by 5 bases and J by 0 bases, with 11 bases between them.

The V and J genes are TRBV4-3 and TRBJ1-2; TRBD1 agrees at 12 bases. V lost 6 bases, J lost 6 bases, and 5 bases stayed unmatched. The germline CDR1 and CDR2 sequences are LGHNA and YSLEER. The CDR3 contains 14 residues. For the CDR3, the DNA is TGCGCCAGCAGTCCCCGGGACAGGGGGCATGGCTACACCTTC. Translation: CASSPRDRGHGYTF.

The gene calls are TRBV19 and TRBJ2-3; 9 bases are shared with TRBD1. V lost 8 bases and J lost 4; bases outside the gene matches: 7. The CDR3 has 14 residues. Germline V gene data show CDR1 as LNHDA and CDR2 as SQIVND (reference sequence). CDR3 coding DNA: TGTGCCAGTCGCCGGGACAGGGAGGCAGATACGCAGTATTTT. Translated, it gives CASRRDREADTQYF.

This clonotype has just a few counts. The CDR3 region is CASRLDRATGELFF. The CDR3 region has the DNA TGTGCCAGCAGGCTCGACAGGGCCACCGGGGAGCTGTTTTTT. The gene calls are TRBV11-2 and TRBJ2-2, with 7 nucleotides matching TRBD1. The CDR3 runs to 14 residues. CDR1 is SGHAT and CDR2 is FQNNGV in the germline V gene. V was pared by 6 bases and J by 4 bases, with 5 bases of the junction left unmatched.

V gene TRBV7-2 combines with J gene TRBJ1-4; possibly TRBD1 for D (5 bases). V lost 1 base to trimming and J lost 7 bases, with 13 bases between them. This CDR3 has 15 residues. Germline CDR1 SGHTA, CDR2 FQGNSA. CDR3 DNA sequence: TGTGCCAGCAGCTTAGGGCACAGCGGGGGTGAAAAACTGTTTTTT. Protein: CASSLGHSGGEKLFF.

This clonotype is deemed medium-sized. This CDR3 reads CASSSDWTGKTNYGYTF. The CDR3 DNA follows: TGTGCCAGCAGCTCGGATTGGACAGGAAAAACTAACTATGGCTACACCTTC. The genes are TRBV5-4 and TRBJ1-2, with 7 bases fitting TRBD1. The CDR3 runs 17 residues. Germline CDR1 is SGHNT and CDR2 is YYREEE (reference sequence). V shed 3 bases and J 0 bases; nucleotides not matched to a gene: 11.

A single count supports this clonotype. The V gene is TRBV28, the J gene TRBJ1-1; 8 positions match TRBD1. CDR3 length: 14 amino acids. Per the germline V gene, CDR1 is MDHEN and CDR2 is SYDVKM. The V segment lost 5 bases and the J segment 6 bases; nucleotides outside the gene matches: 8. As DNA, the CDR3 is TGTGCCAGCAGTCTGGACAGGGTGGGCTCTGAAGCTTTCTTT. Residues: CASSLDRVGSEAFF.

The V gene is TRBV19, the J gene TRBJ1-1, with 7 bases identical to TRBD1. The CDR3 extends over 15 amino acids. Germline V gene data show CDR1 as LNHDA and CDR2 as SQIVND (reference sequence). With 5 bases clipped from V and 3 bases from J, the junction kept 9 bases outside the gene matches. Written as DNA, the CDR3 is TGTGCCAGTAGTTTCATACAGGGGTGGCACACTGAAGCTTTCTTT. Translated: CASSFIQGWHTEAFF.

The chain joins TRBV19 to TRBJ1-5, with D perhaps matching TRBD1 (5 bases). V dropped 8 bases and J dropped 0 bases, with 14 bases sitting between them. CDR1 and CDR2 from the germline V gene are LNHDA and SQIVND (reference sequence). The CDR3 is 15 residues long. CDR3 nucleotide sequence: TGTGCCAGTGGGGCCTCAGGAAATAGCAATCAGCCCCAGCATTTT. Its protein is CASGASGNSNQPQHF. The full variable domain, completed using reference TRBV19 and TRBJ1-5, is DGGITQSPKYLFRKEGQNVTLSCEQNLNHDAMYWYRQDPGQGLRLIYYSQIVNDFQKGDIAEGYSVSREKKESFPLTVTSAQKNPTAFYLCASGASGNSNQPQHFGDGTRLSIL.

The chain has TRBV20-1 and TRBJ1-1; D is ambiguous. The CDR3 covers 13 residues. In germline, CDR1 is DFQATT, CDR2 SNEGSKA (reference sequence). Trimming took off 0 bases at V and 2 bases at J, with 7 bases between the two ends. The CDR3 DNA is TGCAGTGCTAGAGAACAGCTAAACACTGAAGCTTTCTTT. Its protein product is CSAREQLNTEAFF.